This TCR beta chain was recovered during a study of blood T cell repertoires in COVID-19. Libraries were prepared by immunoSEQ multiplex PCR; TCRdb keeps only in-frame clonotypes and omits some of them. This repertoire shows about 210,000 clones, 84% found once; its top ten account for under 10%. Seattle patients were enrolled while actively infected and followed longitudinally. Sequencing used peripheral blood. The clonotype was recovered from a woman older than 75 with COVID-19, enrolled during active disease.

The CDR3 region has the DNA TGTGCCACCAGTGCCCCCGGGAATCAAGAGACCCAGTACTTC. Its protein is CATSAPGNQETQYF. The chain joins TRBV24-1 to TRBJ2-5, with D tentatively TRBD2 (5 bases). V was trimmed by 5 bases and J by 2 bases, leaving 11 bases between them. CDR1 and CDR2 from the germline V gene are KGHDR and SFDVKD. The CDR3 length is 14 residues.